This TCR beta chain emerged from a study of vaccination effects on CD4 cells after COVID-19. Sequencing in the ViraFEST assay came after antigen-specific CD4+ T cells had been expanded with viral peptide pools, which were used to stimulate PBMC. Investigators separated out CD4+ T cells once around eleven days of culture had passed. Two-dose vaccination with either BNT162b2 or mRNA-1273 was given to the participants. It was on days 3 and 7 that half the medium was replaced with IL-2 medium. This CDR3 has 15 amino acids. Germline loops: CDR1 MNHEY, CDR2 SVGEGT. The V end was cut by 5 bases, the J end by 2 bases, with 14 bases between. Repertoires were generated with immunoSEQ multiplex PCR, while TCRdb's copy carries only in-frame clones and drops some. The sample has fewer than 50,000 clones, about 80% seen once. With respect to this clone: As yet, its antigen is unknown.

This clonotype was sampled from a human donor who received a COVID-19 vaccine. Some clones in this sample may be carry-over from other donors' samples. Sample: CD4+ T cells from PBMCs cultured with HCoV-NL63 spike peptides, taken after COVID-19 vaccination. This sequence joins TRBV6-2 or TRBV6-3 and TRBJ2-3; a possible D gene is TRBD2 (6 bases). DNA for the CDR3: TGTGCCAGCAGTCCCCGAGGGGACTTCACAGATACGCAGTATTTT. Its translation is CASSPRGDFTDTQYF.